The 28 T cell receptor beta chains reported below all come from one sample, sequenced in a study of CD8 T cells in Susac syndrome. The RNA input was roughly 0.45 to 1 ug, and it was reverse transcribed with random hexamers. TCRdb reanalysed the immunoSEQ multiplex PCR reads using MiXCR and keeps one entry per CDR3 protein. Counted here are roughly 60,000 distinct CDR3 sequences, roughly 92% occurring once; the ten biggest clones make up 0.2%. Sequenced input: CD8+ T cells from PBMCs. All receptors derive from a human donor in good health.

V and J are TRBV13 and TRBJ2-2; D might be TRBD2 (6 bases). V was cut by 5 bases and J by 5 bases, with 15 bases left in between. This CDR3 has 15 residues. CDR1 PRHDT and CDR2 FYEKMQ come from the germline V gene (reference sequence). The CDR3 protein is CASSQELGGTGELFF. The CDR3 DNA follows: TGTGCCAGCAGCCAAGAGCTCGGGGGTACCGGGGAGCTGTTTTTT.

The genes are TRBV6-5 and TRBJ1-2; tentative D call: TRBD1 (5 bases). Trimming took off 0 bases at V and 8 bases at J, with 13 bases between the two ends. The CDR3 has 14 residues. Germline V gene data show CDR1 as MNHEY and CDR2 as SVGAGI. The CDR3 protein is CASSYSSGLDGYTF. CDR3 in DNA: TGTGCCAGCAGTTACTCTTCAGGGCTGGACGGCTACACCTTC.

The chain recombines TRBV4-3 with TRBJ2-1; D ambiguous. The CDR3 has 15 residues. The ends were cut back, 5 bases at V and 8 bases at J, with 19 bases in the middle. Germline-derived CDR1 and CDR2 are LGHNA and YSLEER. DNA for the CDR3: TGCGCCAGCAGCAAATCCAGACTTGCTTTGGATGAGCAGTTCTTC. Protein: CASSKSRLALDEQFF.

The chain is built from TRBV11-1 and TRBJ2-1; 7 nucleotides agree with TRBD1. Trimming removed 5 bases from V and 3 bases from J; junction bases left unmatched: 22. CDR1 SGHAT and CDR2 FQDESV come from the germline V gene (reference sequence). CDR3 size: 20 residues. The CDR3: CASSTPTGYAAGVFYNEQFF. The CDR3 nucleotides read TGTGCCAGCAGCACCCCGACAGGGTACGCGGCGGGTGTCTTCTACAATGAGCAGTTCTTC.

The chain couples TRBV7-2 to TRBJ2-7; 9 bases fit TRBD2. J was trimmed by 2 bases and V by 5 bases; bases with no gene match: 7. This CDR3 is built from 15 residues. Looked up from germline, CDR1 is SGHTA and CDR2 is FQGNSA. CDR3 sequence (DNA): TGTGCCAGCAGCCTCCCGCCTAGCGGGGCCTACGAGCAGTACTTC. Protein sequence: CASSLPPSGAYEQYF.

The rearrangement links TRBV19 to TRBJ1-6, with 7 bases fitting TRBD1. The CDR3 consists of 13 residues. With V trimmed by 8 bases and J by 9 bases, 7 bases remained unmatched. The germline CDR1 and CDR2 sequences are LNHDA and SQIVND (reference sequence). This CDR3 is CASSGTVGSPLHF. The CDR3 bases are TGTGCCAGTTCCGGGACAGTGGGTTCACCCCTCCACTTT.

V gene TRBV10-2 combines with J gene TRBJ1-4; 8 bases fit TRBD1. The V and J ends lost 4 bases and 1 base, in that order; junction bases with no gene match: 14. CDR1 and CDR2 from the germline V gene are WSHSY and SAAADI. The length of the CDR3 is 19 residues. The CDR3 is CASSGRRGAGGLTNEKLFF. The DNA of the CDR3 is TGCGCCAGCAGTGGACGTCGGGGGGCAGGGGGCTTAACTAATGAAAAACTGTTTTTT.

This chain joins TRBV3-1 and TRBJ2-1, with 8 bases identical to TRBD1. Germline loops: CDR1 LGHDT, CDR2 YNNKEL (reference sequence). V dropped 4 bases and J dropped 0; count of bases not matched to a gene: 5. There are 16 residues in the CDR3. Here the CDR3 DNA reads TGTGCCAGCAGCCCGGGGACAGGAGCCTCCTACAATGAGCAGTTCTTC. It encodes CASSPGTGASYNEQFF.

The rearrangement uses TRBV9 and TRBJ2-2; 8 nucleotides agree with TRBD2. The CDR3 totals 16 residues. Germline CDR1 reads SGDLS; CDR2 reads YYNGEE. After removal of 3 bases from V and 1 base from J, the junction contained 5 bases not matched to a gene. The CDR3 DNA reads TGTGCCAGCAGCGACCTCGGGAGGGGGAACACCGGGGAGCTGTTTTTT. Residues: CASSDLGRGNTGELFF.

The V and J genes are TRBV5-6 and TRBJ2-3, with D unclear. Trimming shortened V by 0 bases and J by 0 bases, and 11 bases separated the two germline ends. Germline V gene lookup returns CDR1 SGHDT and CDR2 YYEEEE. The CDR3 is 16 amino acids. CDR3 protein: CASSLVAMGSTDTQYF. CDR3 nucleotides: TGTGCCAGCAGCTTGGTTGCAATGGGGAGCACAGATACGCAGTATTTT.

The chain is built from TRBV4-2 and TRBJ2-1; D is unresolved. Trimming stripped 1 base from V and 8 bases from J, with 9 bases between. In germline, CDR1 is LGHNA, CDR2 YNFKEQ. The CDR3 length is 13 residues. CDR3 nucleotide sequence: TGTGCCAGCAGCCAAGTCAGTAGTCATGAGCAGTTCTTC. Encoded protein: CASSQVSSHEQFF.

The chain employs TRBV11-1 and TRBJ2-7; D gene unclear. Trimming pared 1 base from V and 7 bases from J, leaving 11 bases between. Germline V CDR1 and CDR2: SGHAT, FQDESV (reference sequence). The CDR3 is 13 amino acids. The CDR3 spells CASSLEGIWEQYF. CDR3 bases: TGTGCCAGCAGCTTAGAAGGTATCTGGGAGCAGTACTTC.

This chain joins TRBV6-5 and TRBJ2-3; D tentatively fits TRBD1 or TRBD2 (6 bases each). CDR3 length: 18 amino acids. Trimming pared 0 bases from V and 5 bases from J, leaving 21 bases between. The germline gives CDR1 MNHEY, CDR2 SVGAGI. CDR3 amino acids: CASSYSGGTRPYLDTQYF. CDR3 in DNA: TGTGCCAGCAGTTACTCAGGGGGGACAAGACCCTATTTAGATACGCAGTATTTT.

The chain recombines TRBV28 with TRBJ2-2, with TRBD2 identical over 8 bases. The V and J ends lost 3 bases and 0 bases, in that order; junction bases with no gene match: 6. CDR3 length: 17 amino acids. Germline V gene data show CDR1 as MDHEN and CDR2 as SYDVKM. This CDR3 reads CASSFSLGGANTGELFF. DNA for the CDR3: TGTGCCAGCAGTTTCTCCCTCGGGGGGGCGAACACCGGGGAGCTGTTTTTT.

The gene calls are TRBV6-1 and TRBJ2-3, with D hard to call. The CDR3 consists of 14 residues. V was cut by 2 bases and J by 6 bases, with 12 bases left in between. The germline V gene encodes CDR1 MNHNS and CDR2 SASEGT. CDR3 sequence: CASSESPGLDTQYF. CDR3 nucleotides: TGTGCCAGCAGTGAAAGCCCCGGGTTGGATACGCAGTATTTT.

The chain combines TRBV7-9 with TRBJ2-5; D assignment may be TRBD1 or TRBD2 (5 bases each). The CDR3 has 13 amino acids. Germline lookup yields CDR1 SEHNR and CDR2 FQNEAQ (reference sequence). With 5 bases removed from V and 9 bases from J, the gap between germline ends came to 16 bases. For the CDR3, the DNA is TGTGCCAGCAGCAGAGAGGGGTTGGGGTCCCAGTACTTC. Amino acid sequence: CASSREGLGSQYF.

The chain uses TRBV6-1 and TRBJ2-6, with no clear D. V lost 8 bases, J lost 4 bases, and 12 bases lay in between. Germline V gene lookup returns CDR1 MNHNS and CDR2 SASEGT. The CDR3 is 14 residues long. This CDR3 reads CASARDLGANVLTF. The CDR3 coding sequence is TGTGCCAGCGCCCGCGATTTGGGGGCCAACGTCCTGACTTTC.

The chain links TRBV11-2 to TRBJ2-5; 7 bases align to TRBD1. Germline CDR1 SGHAT, CDR2 FQNNGV. The CDR3 consists of 17 residues. With 4 bases clipped from V and 4 bases from J, the junction kept 15 bases outside the gene matches. This CDR3 reads CASSSPDRVYPGETQYF. In nucleotides, the CDR3 is TGTGCCAGCAGCTCACCCGACAGGGTTTATCCAGGAGAGACCCAGTACTTC.

As regards this clonotype: The junction departs from germline at one end; a sequencing error may be responsible. This chain uses TRBV6-5 with TRBJ2-5; the match to TRBD1 covers 7 bases. The CDR3 has 17 amino acids. Germline assignment: CDR1 MNHEY and CDR2 SVGAGI. The DNA for the CDR3 is TGTGCCAGCAGTCACTCATTACAGGGGAACGATGAAGAGACCCAGTACTTC. Amino acids: CASSHSLQGNDEETQYF.

This chain links TRBV2 with TRBJ2-3, with a weak D call TRBD1 (6 bases). The CDR3 covers 17 residues. Germline V gives CDR1 SNHLY, CDR2 FYNNEI. The V end lost 2 bases, the J end lost 3 bases, and 18 bases lay between the germline ends. The chain's CDR3 is CASSEYGQSRGTDTQYF. The CDR3 DNA is TGTGCCAGCAGTGAATACGGACAGTCTCGAGGTACAGATACGCAGTATTTT.

The table lists this clonotype with a count of one. At one of its ends the junction is not consistent with the germline gene, which may arise from a read error. The J gene is TRBJ2-7, the V gene TRBV13; 7 bases fit TRBD2. The CDR3 has 14 amino acids. Germline V lookup: CDR1 PRHDT, CDR2 FYEKMQ (reference sequence). CDR3 residues: CASSLGGSGYVQYF. The DNA for the CDR3 is TGTGCCAGCAGCTTAGGGGGTAGCGGGTACGTGCAGTACTTC.

J is TRBJ2-7 and V is TRBV29-1; 15 bases are shared with TRBD2. Germline CDR1 and CDR2: SQVTM and ANQGSEA. The CDR3 covers 16 residues. Trimming took 1 base from V and 0 from J; bases not matched to a gene: 1. The CDR3 nucleotides are TGCAGCGTTGAAGGGACTAGCGGGGGGGCCTCCTACGAGCAGTACTTC. It is translated as CSVEGTSGGASYEQYF.

The chain employs TRBV7-9 and TRBJ2-5; no firm D call. V was trimmed by 3 bases and J by 5 bases, leaving 7 bases between them. CDR3 size: 12 residues. The germline gives CDR1 SEHNR, CDR2 FQNEAQ (reference sequence). The CDR3 DNA reads TGTGCCAGCAGCTTGGGTTGGGAGACCCAGTACTTC. Its protein is CASSLGWETQYF.

The chain employs TRBV28 and TRBJ1-3; 10 bases map to TRBD1. The CDR3 spans 15 residues. Germline CDR1 MDHEN, CDR2 SYDVKM. V gave up 5 bases and J gave up 1 base; unmatched junction bases: 2. Here the CDR3 reads CASSADRGSGNTIYF. DNA of the CDR3: TGTGCCAGCAGTGCGGACAGGGGGTCTGGAAACACCATATATTTT.

V usage is TRBV19 and J usage is TRBJ1-1; D unclear. CDR3 length: 15 residues. V was shortened by 1 base and J by 3 bases, with 12 bases between the two germline ends. Germline V lookup: CDR1 LNHDA, CDR2 SQIVND (reference sequence). CDR3 sequence: CASSIAPGLDTEAFF. The DNA for the CDR3 is TGTGCCAGTAGTATAGCCCCAGGATTGGACACTGAAGCTTTCTTT. Looking up the rest from reference TRBV19 and TRBJ1-1 gives the full variable domain: DGGITQSPKYLFRKEGQNVTLSCEQNLNHDAMYWYRQDPGQGLRLIYYSQIVNDFQKGDIAEGYSVSREKKESFPLTVTSAQKNPTAFYLCASSIAPGLDTEAFFGQGTRLTVV.

The V call is TRBV4-2, the J call TRBJ2-3; 14 nucleotides agree with TRBD2. CDR3 length: 16 amino acids. The germline CDR1 and CDR2 sequences are LGHNA and YNFKEQ. V dropped 1 base and J dropped 4; count of bases not matched to a gene: 1. For the CDR3, the DNA is TGTGCCAGCAGCCAAGGACTAGCGGGGGGGCCAGATACGCAGTATTTT. Protein: CASSQGLAGGPDTQYF.

DNA of the CDR3: TGTGCCAGCAGGCCAAACGAGGGTGAAAAACTGTTTTTT. Its translation is CASRPNEGEKLFF. The rearrangement joins TRBV6-6 to TRBJ1-4; D ambiguous. Germline CDR1 reads MNHNY; CDR2 reads SVGAGI (reference sequence). Trimming took 6 bases from V and 7 from J, leaving 12 bases between them. The CDR3 is 13 residues long.

V gene TRBV5-6 combines with J gene TRBJ1-2; D may be TRBD1 (5 bases). The ends were cut back, 3 bases at V and 4 bases at J, with 13 bases in the middle. The CDR3 has 14 residues. Per the germline V gene, CDR1 is SGHDT and CDR2 is YYEEEE. CDR3 sequence reads: CASSWQSGGYGYTF. The CDR3, as DNA: TGTGCCAGCAGCTGGCAGTCCGGGGGCTATGGCTACACCTTC.